What follows are 24 T cell receptor beta chains derived from one specimen sequenced in a study of cytomegalovirus exposure and HLA in healthy donors. The PCR contained 60 Vbeta and 13 Jbeta primers. Only in-frame clones appear in the TCRdb table, and some are missing; sequencing was by immunoSEQ multiplex PCR. The profile covers over 65,000 clones, with approximately 71% appearing a single time and about 2.2% taken by the ten largest. The source material was PBMCs. Every receptor here comes from a middle-aged man in good health and CMV-seronegative.

In this sample, this clone turned up a few times. V gene TRBV5-1 combines with J gene TRBJ2-1, with 9 bases aligning to TRBD1. CDR1 and CDR2 from the germline V gene are SGHRS and YFSETQ. The CDR3 is 13 amino acids. Losses at the gene ends were 3 bases for V and 6 bases for J; bases not matched to a gene: 1. The CDR3: CASSWTGVNEQFF. CDR3 DNA sequence: TGCGCCAGCAGCTGGACAGGGGTCAATGAGCAGTTCTTC.

The sample holds one count of this clone. The chain combines TRBV19 with TRBJ1-4; 7 positions match TRBD1. CDR1 is LNHDA and CDR2 is SQIVND in the germline V gene (reference sequence). This CDR3 region has 14 residues. The V and J ends lost 7 bases and 8 bases, in that order; junction bases with no gene match: 10. CDR3: CASTDYRGSEKLFF. The CDR3 nucleotides read TGTGCCAGTACCGACTACAGGGGTTCGGAAAAACTGTTTTTT.

The rearrangement uses TRBV5-1 and TRBJ1-5, with D perhaps TRBD1 (5 bases). The germline CDR1 and CDR2 sequences are SGHRS and YFSETQ. This CDR3 contains 17 residues. V dropped 4 bases and J dropped 3 bases, with 20 bases sitting between them. The CDR3 DNA reads as TGCGCCAGCAGCCCAGGCTTGTCAGGGCTGCTCAATCAGCCCCAGCATTTT. It codes for CASSPGLSGLLNQPQHF. Complete variable domain (other parts from reference TRBV5-1 and TRBJ1-5): KAGVTQTPRYLIKTRGQQVTLSCSPISGHRSVSWYQQTPGQGLQFLFEYFSETQRNKGNFPGRFSGRQFSNSRSEMNVSTLELGDSALYLCASSPGLSGLLNQPQHFGDGTRLSIL.

The rearrangement joins TRBV11-2 to TRBJ1-1; D not resolved. Trimming left V 3 bases short and J 2 bases short, with 10 bases between. The CDR3 totals 14 residues. Germline lookup yields CDR1 SGHAT and CDR2 FQNNGV. In nucleotides, the CDR3 is TGTGCCAGCAGCTTTGCGGGTAGTAACACTGAAGCTTTCTTT. Its protein is CASSFAGSNTEAFF.

This clone was counted a few times. The gene calls are TRBV28 and TRBJ1-4; possibly TRBD1 for D (6 bases). Trimming left V 5 bases short and J 17 bases short, with 30 bases between. This CDR3 contains 16 residues. Germline assignment: CDR1 MDHEN and CDR2 SYDVKM. In DNA form, the CDR3 reads TGTGCCAGCAGTCGCCGTTTGAGTGGGGGCGGCCCTGTGGTTTTTTTT. Translating gives CASSRRLSGGGPVVFF.

The chain carries TRBV29-1 and TRBJ2-3; D is perhaps TRBD2 (6 bases). V was cut by 8 bases and J by 3 bases, with 18 bases left in between. CDR3 length equals 14 residues. The germline V gene encodes CDR1 SQVTM and CDR2 ANQGSEA. The chain's CDR3 is CSLNGARGTDTQYF. The CDR3 region has the DNA TGCAGCCTAAACGGGGCTCGGGGGACAGATACGCAGTATTTT.

V usage is TRBV27 and J usage is TRBJ2-5; D is possibly TRBD2 (5 bases). Germline V lookup: CDR1 MNHEY, CDR2 SMNVEV (reference sequence). This CDR3 comprises 13 residues. V shed 8 bases and J shed 2 bases, with 12 bases lying between them. CDR3 sequence reads: CASRRRQQETQYF. CDR3 sequence (DNA): TGTGCCAGCCGTAGGAGGCAGCAAGAGACCCAGTACTTC.

The chain recombines TRBV7-9 with TRBJ2-1; 8 bases align to TRBD1. The CDR3 totals 15 residues. Germline assignment: CDR1 SEHNR and CDR2 FQNEAQ (reference sequence). The J segment lost 2 bases and the V segment lost 1 base, leaving 1 base of the junction unmatched. The CDR3 spells CASSLGRGPYNEQFF. The CDR3 DNA reads as TGTGCCAGCAGCTTAGGCAGGGGGCCCTACAATGAGCAGTTCTTC.

The V call is TRBV18, the J call TRBJ1-2; 11 nucleotides align to TRBD1. From germline, CDR1 is KGHSH and CDR2 LQKENI. J gave up 5 bases and V 3 bases, and 5 bases lay outside the gene matches. The CDR3 is 15 residues long. The DNA of the CDR3 is TGTGCCAGCTCACCTACAGGACAGGGGGCATATGGCTACACCTTC. Its protein is CASSPTGQGAYGYTF.

The J gene is TRBJ2-5, the V gene TRBV2, with a tentative D call TRBD1 (6 bases). Germline values: CDR1 SNHLY, CDR2 FYNNEI. The CDR3 has 16 residues. The V end lost 2 bases, the J end lost 3 bases, and 16 bases lay between the germline ends. CDR3 bases: TGTGCCAGCAGTGAATCCTTCGGGACACCTAAAGAGACCCAGTACTTC. Encoded protein: CASSESFGTPKETQYF.

V and J are TRBV20-1 and TRBJ2-7, with 8 bases aligning to TRBD1. Trimming took 8 bases from V and 5 from J; bases not matched to a gene: 5. CDR3 size: 11 residues. The germline gives CDR1 DFQATT, CDR2 SNEGSKA (reference sequence). The CDR3 region is CSFDRGDEQYF. The CDR3 nucleotides read TGCAGTTTCGACAGGGGAGACGAGCAGTACTTC.

The chain joins TRBV5-8 to TRBJ1-5; no reliable D call. Germline V lookup: CDR1 SGHTS, CDR2 YDEGEE. The ends were cut back, 4 bases at V and 4 bases at J, with 15 bases in the middle. The CDR3 extends over 15 amino acids. The CDR3 loop is CASSPGLRGNQPQHF. The CDR3 DNA follows: TGTGCCAGCAGCCCCGGACTACGAGGGAATCAGCCCCAGCATTTT.

This chain connects TRBV5-1 to TRBJ2-7, with 11 positions matching TRBD1. The length of the CDR3 is 15 residues. Per germline, CDR1 SGHRS and CDR2 YFSETQ. J was trimmed by 0 bases and V by 2 bases; bases with no gene match: 1. CDR3 DNA: TGCGCCAGCAGCTTAGGGACAGGGGGCTCCTACGAGCAGTACTTC. This codes for CASSLGTGGSYEQYF.

This clone was recorded a few times. V usage is TRBV7-8 and J usage is TRBJ2-5; the D is unclear. Germline V gene data show CDR1 as SGHVS and CDR2 as FQNEAQ. The CDR3 has 13 residues. V lost 1 base to trimming and J lost 4 bases, with 7 bases between them. CDR3 in amino acids: CASSLGSGETQYF. The CDR3 DNA is TGTGCCAGCAGCTTAGGATCGGGAGAGACCCAGTACTTC.

The CDR3 nucleotides are TGCGCCAGCAGCCCTGGGCCCTCCCCGCTTTACGAGCAGTACTTC. Its translation is CASSPGPSPLYEQYF. The J gene is TRBJ2-7, the V gene TRBV4-1; D is uncertain. V was clipped by 4 bases and J by 4 bases, with 17 bases between them. From germline, CDR1 is MGHRA and CDR2 YSYEKL. CDR3 length: 15 residues.

This sequence joins TRBV4-1 and TRBJ1-2, with D hard to call. Germline CDR1 and CDR2: MGHRA and YSYEKL. Trimming shortened V by 0 bases and J by 4 bases, and 15 bases separated the two germline ends. This CDR3 region has 16 residues. This chain's CDR3 is CASSQDQFETGYGYTF. CDR3 bases: TGCGCCAGCAGCCAAGATCAGTTCGAAACGGGCTATGGCTACACCTTC.

V gene TRBV29-1 combines with J gene TRBJ1-1, with TRBD1 as a possible D gene (6 bases). Germline V gives CDR1 SQVTM, CDR2 ANQGSEA. The CDR3 contains 13 residues. V dropped 6 bases and J dropped 7 bases, with 18 bases sitting between them. This CDR3 reads CSVTPGTMYEAFF. For the CDR3, the DNA is TGCAGCGTGACACCCGGGACAATGTATGAAGCTTTCTTT.

This chain links TRBV2 with TRBJ2-5; possibly TRBD1 for D (5 bases). V was clipped by 2 bases and J by 5 bases, with 12 bases between them. The germline V gene encodes CDR1 SNHLY and CDR2 FYNNEI. The CDR3 has 14 residues. This CDR3 is CASSELVAGETQYF. In DNA form, the CDR3 reads TGTGCCAGCAGTGAATTGGTGGCAGGGGAGACCCAGTACTTC.

J is TRBJ2-1 and V is TRBV20-1; a weak D match, TRBD2 (6 bases). Trimming left V 5 bases short and J 9 bases short, with 11 bases between. Germline V CDR1 and CDR2: DFQATT, SNEGSKA (reference sequence). There are 11 residues in the CDR3. CDR3 in DNA: TGCAGTGCTGAAACTAGCACTGAGCAGTTCTTC. Its protein product is CSAETSTEQFF.

This sequence joins TRBV28 and TRBJ1-2; 7 bases align to TRBD1. V dropped 2 bases and J dropped 2; count of bases not matched to a gene: 5. The CDR3 loop spans 15 amino acids. The V gene's germline CDR1 is MDHEN and CDR2 SYDVKM. CDR3 coding DNA: TGTGCCAGCAGTTTAGGGACAGCCCGAAACTATGGCTACACCTTC. Its translation is CASSLGTARNYGYTF.

The genes are TRBV2 and TRBJ1-5, with D possibly being TRBD1 (6 bases). CDR1 is SNHLY, CDR2 FYNNEI, per germline. With 3 bases removed from V and 2 bases from J, the gap between germline ends came to 11 bases. CDR3 length: 15 residues. The DNA for the CDR3 is TGTGCCAGCAGTGAGGACAGAACGGGCAATCAGCCCCAGCATTTT. Translating it yields CASSEDRTGNQPQHF.

This clone was detected only a few times. The rearrangement uses TRBV18 and TRBJ2-7; D gene uncertain. V shed 2 bases and J shed 1 base, with 6 bases lying between them. This CDR3 region has 13 residues. Germline CDR1 KGHSH, CDR2 LQKENI. The CDR3 is CASSPSLSYEQYF. The DNA for the CDR3 is TGTGCCAGCTCACCATCCTTATCCTACGAGCAGTACTTC.

The rearrangement uses TRBV25-1 and TRBJ2-7; D possibly corresponds to TRBD1 (5 bases). With 1 base removed from V and 0 bases from J, the gap between germline ends came to 10 bases. The CDR3 is 15 residues long. CDR1 and CDR2 from the germline V gene are MGHDK and SYGVNS. DNA of the CDR3: TGTGCCAGCAGTGAATGGGGCGAAAGCTCCTACGAGCAGTACTTC. Protein sequence: CASSEWGESSYEQYF.

This clone was counted a single time. The J gene is TRBJ1-5, the V gene TRBV27; 7 bases agree with TRBD1. The germline V gene encodes CDR1 MNHEY and CDR2 SMNVEV (reference sequence). Trimming at V came to 3 bases and at J to 1 base, leaving 0 bases not matched to a gene. The CDR3 runs to 14 residues. This CDR3 reads CASSLTGSNQPQHF. The CDR3, as DNA: TGTGCCAGCAGTTTGACAGGGAGCAATCAGCCCCAGCATTTT.